A single sample is the source of the 8 T cell receptor beta chains below, sequenced in a study of T-cell memory formation after mild COVID-19. TCRdb independently ran MiXCR on the 5' RACE reads; one entry per CDR3 protein. The table includes roughly 200,000 distinct CDR3 sequences, about 22% detected once. Sequencing was performed on PBMCs or a T cell subset sorted from them (not recorded which). The receptors here all came from an adult woman who had mild COVID-19 (a few samples of this study predate the infection). Cell type and time point are not known.

This clonotype has just a few counts. This chain connects TRBV4-1 to TRBJ1-5; D gene ambiguous. Germline lookup yields CDR1 MGHRA and CDR2 YSYEKL. This CDR3 comprises 15 residues. The V end was cut by 1 base, the J end by 5 bases, with 12 bases between. The chain's CDR3 is CASSQARSLYQPQHF. In DNA, the CDR3 is TGCGCCAGCAGCCAAGCGAGAAGTCTCTATCAGCCCCAGCATTTT.

The chain joins TRBV27 to TRBJ1-1; D gene unclear. CDR1 is MNHEY and CDR2 is SMNVEV in the germline V gene (reference sequence). V lost 2 bases and J 8 bases, leaving 12 bases between the germline ends. The CDR3 sequence is 13 residues long. In DNA form, the CDR3 reads TGTGCCAGCAGTTTAGGGCAGAAAGGGGAAGCTTTCTTT. Residues: CASSLGQKGEAFF.

This clonotype occurred a few times. The V call is TRBV2, the J call TRBJ2-7; D unclear. This CDR3 spans 12 amino acids. With 1 base removed from V and 7 bases from J, the gap between germline ends came to 8 bases. The V gene's germline CDR1 is SNHLY and CDR2 FYNNEI. The CDR3 sequence is CASSEGSPEQYF. The CDR3 DNA reads as TGTGCCAGCAGTGAAGGGTCCCCGGAGCAGTACTTC. Filled out from reference TRBV2 and TRBJ2-7, the complete variable domain reads EPEVTQTPSHQVTQMGQEVILRCVPISNHLYFYWYRQILGQKVEFLVSFYNNEISEKSEIFDDQFSVERPDGSNFTLKIRSTKLEDSAMYFCASSEGSPEQYFGPGTRLTVT.

This chain connects TRBV27 to TRBJ2-3; no firm D call. V lost 6 bases to trimming and J lost 1 base, with 11 bases between them. CDR1 MNHEY and CDR2 SMNVEV come from the germline V gene (reference sequence). The CDR3 contains 14 residues. CDR3 nucleotides: TGTGCCAGCAGCCATTATGGGGGCACAGATACGCAGTATTTT. This translates into CASSHYGGTDTQYF.

This chain joins TRBV12-3 or TRBV12-4 and TRBJ1-1; D is unresolved. V lost 3 bases and J 2 bases, leaving 13 bases between the germline ends. The CDR3 has 15 residues. CDR3 region: CASSFVQELNTEAFF. In DNA form, the CDR3 reads TGTGCCAGCAGTTTTGTCCAGGAGTTAAACACTGAAGCTTTCTTT.

The V call is TRBV5-1, the J call TRBJ2-5; the D gene is possibly TRBD2 (6 bases). The CDR3 covers 14 residues. Germline CDR1 SGHRS, CDR2 YFSETQ. V was clipped by 4 bases and J by 5 bases, with 15 bases between them. The CDR3 nucleotides are TGCGCCAGCAGCCCCTTAGCGGACCGGGAGACCCAGTACTTC. Encoded protein: CASSPLADRETQYF.

This clonotype was seen only a few times. The rearrangement uses TRBV9 and TRBJ2-2, with D maybe TRBD2 (6 bases). CDR3 length: 17 amino acids. Trimming stripped 1 base from V and 4 bases from J, with 17 bases between. From germline, CDR1 is SGDLS and CDR2 YYNGEE. The CDR3 here is CASSVSPGMGGTGELFF. The CDR3 DNA is TGTGCCAGCAGCGTATCCCCCGGGATGGGGGGCACCGGGGAGCTGTTTTTT.

The CDR3 spells CANPDSGGGYTF. The CDR3 coding sequence is TGTGCCAACCCAGACAGCGGGGGTGGCTACACCTTC. V gene TRBV2 combines with J gene TRBJ1-2; a weak D match, TRBD1 (5 bases). Germline V CDR1 and CDR2: SNHLY, FYNNEI. Trimming cost V 10 bases and J 7 bases, with 16 bases left between them. The CDR3 sequence is 12 residues long.